The source of this TCR beta chain is a study of cytomegalovirus exposure and HLA in healthy donors. Findings of the study overall: V- and J-gene trimming of TCR beta was linked (in a later analysis) to a missense DCLRE1C variant.

In regard to this clone: What it recognizes is unknown.

The PCR used 60 Vbeta and 13 Jbeta primers. Measured with immunoSEQ multiplex PCR; TCRdb has only the in-frame clones, and not every one. The data contain around 140,000 clones, around 77% of them singletons. There are 15 residues in the CDR3. V lost 4 bases and J lost 0, with 11 bases in between. Germline V lookup: CDR1 SGHRS, CDR2 YFSETQ. The sequence was obtained from an older woman in good health and CMV-seronegative. This rearrangement joins TRBV5-1 to TRBJ2-1; maybe TRBD1 (7 bases). Material: PBMCs. This CDR3 reads CASSPGGSSYNEQFF. The CDR3 nucleotides read TGCGCCAGCAGCCCAGGGGGGAGCTCCTACAATGAGCAGTTCTTC.